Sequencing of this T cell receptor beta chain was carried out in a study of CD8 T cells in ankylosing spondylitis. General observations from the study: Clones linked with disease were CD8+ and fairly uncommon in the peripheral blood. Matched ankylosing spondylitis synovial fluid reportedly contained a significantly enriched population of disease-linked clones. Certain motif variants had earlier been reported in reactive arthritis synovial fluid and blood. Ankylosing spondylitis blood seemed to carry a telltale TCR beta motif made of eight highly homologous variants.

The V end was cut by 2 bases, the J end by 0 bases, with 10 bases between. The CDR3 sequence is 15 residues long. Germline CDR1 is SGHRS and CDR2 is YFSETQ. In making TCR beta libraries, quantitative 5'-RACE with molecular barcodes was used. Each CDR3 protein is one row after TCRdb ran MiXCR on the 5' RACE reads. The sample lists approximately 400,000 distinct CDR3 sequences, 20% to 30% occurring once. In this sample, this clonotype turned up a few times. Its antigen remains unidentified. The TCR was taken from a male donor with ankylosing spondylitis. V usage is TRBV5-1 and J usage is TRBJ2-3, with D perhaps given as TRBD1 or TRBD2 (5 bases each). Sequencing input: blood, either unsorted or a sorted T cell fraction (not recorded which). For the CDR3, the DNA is TGCGCCAGCAGCTTTGGGGGAGTAAGCACAGATACGCAGTATTTT. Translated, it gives CASSFGGVSTDTQYF.